Following are 20 T cell receptor beta chains from one sample sequenced in a study of blood T cell repertoires in COVID-19. Some clones are missing from TCRdb's copy, which holds only in-frame ones; the method was immunoSEQ multiplex PCR. The repertoire holds roughly 95,000 clones, with about 84% as singletons. Sample: peripheral blood. The receptors were sampled from a human donor in a cohort sampled during active COVID-19.

As concerns this clone: Other DNA sequences of this sample code for an identical CDR3. Written as DNA, the CDR3 is TGTGCCACCAGTGACGAGTACCAAGAGACCCAGTACTTC. This codes for CATSDEYQETQYF. The chain combines TRBV24-1 with TRBJ2-5; D unresolved. CDR3 length: 13 residues. In germline, CDR1 is KGHDR, CDR2 SFDVKD. V was cut by 4 bases and J by 0 bases, with 5 bases left in between.

The chain carries TRBV11-2 and TRBJ2-1; 10 bases are a match to TRBD2. Trimming removed 4 bases from V and 8 bases from J; junction bases left unmatched: 8. The V gene's germline CDR1 is SGHAT and CDR2 FQNNGV. This CDR3 is built from 15 residues. In nucleotides, the CDR3 is TGTGCCAGCAGCTCCCTAGCGGGAGTGCTCCATGAGCAGTTCTTC. It yields the protein CASSSLAGVLHEQFF.

V is TRBV6-1 and J is TRBJ2-1; weak D call: TRBD2 (6 bases). Germline assignment: CDR1 MNHNS and CDR2 SASEGT. Trimming stripped 2 bases from V and 7 bases from J, with 18 bases between. CDR3 length equals 16 residues. CDR3 region: CASSESWRAEGNEQFF. The CDR3 DNA reads TGTGCCAGCAGTGAAAGTTGGAGGGCCGAGGGTAATGAGCAGTTCTTC.

V usage is TRBV19 and J usage is TRBJ2-2, with 10 positions matching TRBD1. V dropped 6 bases and J dropped 4; count of bases not matched to a gene: 2. The CDR3 extends over 14 amino acids. The V gene's germline CDR1 is LNHDA and CDR2 SQIVND (reference sequence). Here the CDR3 DNA reads TGTGCCAGTAGCGGACAGGGGGGCACCGGGGAGCTGTTTTTT. Residues: CASSGQGGTGELFF.

This clone was counted a few times. The V gene is TRBV2, the J gene TRBJ2-7; no reliable D call. From germline, CDR1 is SNHLY and CDR2 FYNNEI. Trimming removed 4 bases at V and 11 bases at J, with 9 bases between. The CDR3 length is 10 residues. The chain's CDR3 is CASSAYREYF. The CDR3, as DNA: TGTGCCAGCAGTGCATACCGGGAGTACTTC.

The chain recombines TRBV7-9 with TRBJ2-7; 7 nucleotides align to TRBD1. The junction had 10 bases not matched to a gene; V was cut back by 8 bases and J by 0 bases. Germline values: CDR1 SEHNR, CDR2 FQNEAQ (reference sequence). There are 15 residues in the CDR3. The CDR3 region has the DNA TGTGCCAGCGGACCAAACAGGGGAAGCTCCTACGAGCAGTACTTC. Encoded protein: CASGPNRGSSYEQYF.

The rearrangement joins TRBV19 to TRBJ1-1; D remains unclear. V dropped 3 bases and J dropped 1 base, with 12 bases sitting between them. CDR1 is LNHDA and CDR2 is SQIVND in the germline V gene (reference sequence). The length of the CDR3 is 15 residues. The CDR3 coding sequence is TGTGCCAGTAGTATTGCGGGTGGCGGGAACACTGAAGCTTTCTTT. This encodes CASSIAGGGNTEAFF.

The chain recombines TRBV27 with TRBJ1-5, with 7 bases aligning to TRBD1. CDR3 length equals 16 residues. The V gene's germline CDR1 is MNHEY and CDR2 SMNVEV (reference sequence). Trimming removed 5 bases from V and 2 bases from J; junction bases left unmatched: 9. CDR3 amino acids: CASSTDRLRGNQPQHF. The CDR3 DNA sequence: TGTGCCAGCAGTACGGACAGGTTGAGAGGCAATCAGCCCCAGCATTTT.

The chain carries TRBV14 and TRBJ1-3; D remains unclear. The CDR3 has 14 amino acids. The germline V gene has CDR1 SGHDN and CDR2 FVKESK. Deletions cut 4 bases from V and 0 bases from J, with 7 bases between. The CDR3 is CASSPGISGNTIYF. In DNA, the CDR3 is TGTGCCAGCAGCCCGGGAATCTCTGGAAACACCATATATTTT.

V and J are TRBV7-9 and TRBJ2-1; D is unresolved. The CDR3 has 12 amino acids. V dropped 2 bases and J dropped 5 bases, with 4 bases sitting between them. Looked up from germline, CDR1 is SEHNR and CDR2 is FQNEAQ (reference sequence). This CDR3 is CASSLIDNEQFF. In nucleotides, the CDR3 is TGTGCCAGCAGCTTAATCGACAATGAGCAGTTCTTC.

Only one count was recorded for this clone. This rearrangement joins TRBV28 to TRBJ1-5; 7 bases are a match to TRBD1. V dropped 4 bases and J dropped 4; count of bases not matched to a gene: 7. Germline CDR1 reads MDHEN; CDR2 reads SYDVKM. The CDR3 is 15 amino acids. DNA of the CDR3: TGTGCCAGCAGTTCCCCGGGACAGCATAATCAGCCCCAGCATTTT. It specifies CASSSPGQHNQPQHF.

The genes are TRBV2 and TRBJ2-7; maybe TRBD2 (6 bases). CDR1 SNHLY and CDR2 FYNNEI come from the germline V gene. Between the trimmed V and J ends, which lost 6 bases and 4 bases, there was a span of 13 bases. The CDR3 is 13 amino acids. The CDR3 loop is CASRVSGVYEQYF. CDR3 nucleotide sequence: TGTGCCAGCAGGGTTAGCGGCGTATACGAGCAGTACTTC.

The chain has TRBV28 and TRBJ1-2, with D perhaps TRBD1 (6 bases). CDR1 is MDHEN, CDR2 SYDVKM, per germline. V gave up 6 bases and J gave up 2 bases, with 13 bases separating them. This CDR3 is built from 14 residues. CDR3 DNA: TGTGCCAGCAGCGACTCCGGGACAAACTATGGCTACACCTTC. This encodes CASSDSGTNYGYTF.

The chain is built from TRBV6-5 and TRBJ1-1, with TRBD1 matching over 9 bases. The V and J ends lost 10 bases and 6 bases, in that order; junction bases with no gene match: 6. The CDR3 covers 12 residues. The germline gives CDR1 MNHEY, CDR2 SVGAGI. The DNA of the CDR3 is TGTGCCATCACGCGGACAGGGGCTGAAGCTTTCTTT. This gives the protein CAITRTGAEAFF.

V and J are TRBV5-5 and TRBJ2-3; D is uncertain. The V and J ends lost 1 base and 2 bases respectively, with 14 bases between them. The CDR3 contains 16 residues. The germline gives CDR1 SGHKS, CDR2 YYEKEE (reference sequence). CDR3 region: CASSLLQPISTDTQYF. For the CDR3, the DNA is TGTGCCAGCAGCTTGTTACAACCGATCTCCACAGATACGCAGTATTTT.

In its sample, this clone was seen a few times. This chain connects TRBV2 to TRBJ1-4, with a tentative D call TRBD1 (5 bases). Germline V gene sequence: CDR1 SNHLY, CDR2 FYNNEI. Trimming stripped 5 bases from V and 7 bases from J, with 14 bases between. CDR3 length: 14 amino acids. This chain's CDR3 is CASSIRDSSEKLFF. The CDR3 DNA follows: TGTGCCAGCAGTATCAGGGATAGCAGTGAAAAACTGTTTTTT.

V is TRBV6-5 and J is TRBJ1-2; D is uncertain. Trimming took 0 bases from V and 8 from J, leaving 16 bases between them. CDR3 length equals 15 residues. Germline values: CDR1 MNHEY, CDR2 SVGAGI. This CDR3 is CASSYSRGWMEGYTF. As DNA, the CDR3 is TGTGCCAGCAGTTACTCACGGGGTTGGATGGAAGGCTACACCTTC.

The chain joins TRBV5-1 to TRBJ1-2; possibly TRBD1 for D (6 bases). Per germline, CDR1 SGHRS and CDR2 YFSETQ. Trimming pared 0 bases from V and 6 bases from J, leaving 9 bases between. The CDR3 sequence is 13 residues long. The CDR3 loop is CASSLEQGHGYTF. As DNA, the CDR3 is TGCGCCAGCAGCTTGGAACAGGGACATGGCTACACCTTC.

V and J are TRBV2 and TRBJ2-3; weak D call: TRBD2 (6 bases). V was cut by 4 bases and J by 6 bases, with 8 bases left in between. Germline V gives CDR1 SNHLY, CDR2 FYNNEI. CDR3 size: 12 residues. The CDR3 sequence is CASSVTSDTQYF. The CDR3 DNA reads as TGTGCCAGCAGTGTGACTAGTGATACGCAGTATTTT.

The chain uses TRBV29-1 and TRBJ2-3, with 8 positions matching TRBD1. The CDR3 has 17 amino acids. In germline, CDR1 is SQVTM, CDR2 ANQGSEA. With V trimmed by 0 bases and J by 4 bases, 12 bases remained unmatched. CDR3 sequence: CSVEEEATGAGADTQYF. CDR3 nucleotides: TGCAGCGTTGAAGAAGAAGCGACAGGGGCTGGGGCAGATACGCAGTATTTT.